The rows below give T cell receptor beta chains drawn from one sample of a study of T cell repertoires in cytomegalovirus infection. TCRdb itself ran the reads through MiXCR, one entry per CDR3 protein. This table has hundreds of thousands of distinct CDR3 sequences, around 24% appearing once. Sequencing was carried out using CD8+ T cells from PBMCs. All receptors derive from a human donor in good health (CMV status not recorded). Some clones in this sample may be carry-over from other donors' samples. CDR3s include the opening cysteine and the closing phenylalanine or tryptophan. The D gene is left open where the match is weak. Only part of the rows carry a size: once, few, many, or a class if the clone is expanded.

TRBJ2-7	TRBV7-6	many	TRBD1	CASSRGDSISYEQYF	TGTGCCAGCAGCCGAGGGGACAGTATCTCCTACGAGCAGTACTTC
TRBJ2-1	TRBV4-1	few	-	CASSQGGSSNEQFF	TGCGCCAGCAGCCAAGGCGGTAGTAGCAATGAGCAGTTCTTC
TRBJ2-7	TRBV4-1	few	-	CASSQDSFRQYF	TGCGCCAGCAGCCAAGATAGCTTCCGGCAGTACTTC
TRBJ2-1	TRBV12-3/TRBV12-4	-	TRBD1	CASSFPDRVWNEQFF	TGTGCCAGCAGTTTTCCGGACAGGGTATGGAATGAGCAGTTCTTC
TRBJ2-5	TRBV7-6	many	-	CASSGGQAQETQYF	TGTGCCAGCAGCGGAGGACAAGCCCAAGAGACCCAGTACTTC
TRBJ2-5	TRBV7-9	-	-	CASSSRQAHQETQYF	TGTGCCAGCAGCTCACGACAGGCCCACCAAGAGACCCAGTACTTC
TRBJ2-1	TRBV7-9	-	TRBD2	CASSRLPLAGLISEQFF	TGTGCCAGCAGCCGACTTCCTCTAGCGGGTCTCATAAGTGAGCAGTTCTTC
TRBJ2-3	TRBV20-1	-	TRBD2	CSARDPRDYRREDTQYF	TGCAGTGCTAGAGATCCCAGGGACTACCGCCGGGAGGATACGCAGTATTTT
TRBJ2-5	TRBV28	-	-	CASSEDTEETQYF	TGTGCCAGCAGTGAGGACACGGAAGAGACCCAGTACTTC
TRBJ1-2	TRBV28	few	-	CASSFQSNYGYTF	TGTGCCAGCAGTTTCCAGAGTAACTATGGCTACACCTTC
TRBJ1-2	TRBV28	-	-	CASSQWTVNYGYTF	TGTGCCAGCAGCCAATGGACCGTTAACTATGGCTACACCTTC
TRBJ1-4	TRBV5-6	few	TRBD1	CASSLTGSGEKLFF	TGTGCCAGCAGCCTGACAGGGAGTGGAGAAAAACTGTTTTTT
TRBJ2-5	TRBV6-5	few	-	CASSYSQGGETQYF	TGTGCCAGCAGTTACTCGCAGGGCGGAGAGACCCAGTACTTC
TRBJ1-2	TRBV20-1	-	-	CSARDPTAYANYGYTF	TGCAGTGCTAGAGATCCCACAGCTTACGCCAACTATGGCTACACCTTC
TRBJ2-2	TRBV7-9	many	-	CASTHQGKMNTGELFF	TGTGCCAGCACCCATCAGGGGAAAATGAACACCGGGGAGCTGTTTTTT
TRBJ1-4	TRBV12-3/TRBV12-4	many	-	CASTRHLATNEKLFF	TGTGCCAGCACCCGTCACCTTGCAACTAATGAAAAACTGTTTTTT
TRBJ1-1	TRBV6-2/TRBV6-3	many	TRBD1	CASSSISGQGTSRMNTEAFF	TGTGCCAGCAGTTCGATCTCCGGACAGGGGACATCTCGGATGAACACTGAAGCTTTCTTT
TRBJ2-5	TRBV7-9	many	-	CASSPQGRRETQYF	TGTGCCAGCAGCCCCCAAGGACGGAGGGAGACCCAGTACTTC
TRBJ2-1	TRBV29-1	many	-	CSVEAGVPYNEQFF	TGCAGCGTTGAAGCAGGGGTTCCCTACAATGAGCAGTTCTTC
TRBJ2-2	TRBV27	few	-	CASSRFLGAGTGELFF	TGTGCCAGCAGTCGCTTCTTGGGGGCAGGCACCGGGGAGCTGTTTTTT
TRBJ2-5	TRBV6-2/TRBV6-3	-	-	CASSYPPIVPGQQYQETQYF	TGTGCCAGCAGTTACCCGCCTATCGTCCCGGGGCAACAGTACCAAGAGACCCAGTACTTC
TRBJ2-1	TRBV20-1	-	TRBD2	CSAQSALAGVSYNEQFF	TGCAGTGCTCAGAGTGCGTTAGCGGGGGTTTCCTACAATGAGCAGTTCTTC
TRBJ2-5	TRBV7-6	many	TRBD2	CASSTLAGNQETQYF	TGTGCCAGCAGTACTCTAGCGGGGAACCAAGAGACCCAGTACTTC
TRBJ2-1	TRBV7-2	many	-	CASSWAGEQFF	TGTGCCAGCAGTTGGGCGGGGGAGCAGTTCTTC
TRBJ2-4	TRBV29-1	-	-	CSVERGARGIQYF	TGCAGCGTTGAGAGGGGGGCGCGAGGCATTCAGTACTTC
TRBJ2-5	TRBV28	many	-	CASSLWAAEETQYF	TGTGCCAGCAGTTTATGGGCGGCGGAAGAGACCCAGTACTTC
TRBJ1-1	TRBV29-1	-	-	CSVEGRRGGNTEVFF	TGCAGCGTTGAAGGGAGACGGGGAGGTAACACTGAAGTTTTCTTT
TRBJ1-4	TRBV4-3	few	-	CASSQDPGANEKLFF	TGCGCCAGCAGCCAAGATCCGGGGGCTAATGAAAAACTGTTTTTT
TRBJ1-1	TRBV20-1	few	-	CSARPRRALRQTEAFF	TGCAGTGCTAGACCCCGCCGGGCCCTAAGGCAGACTGAAGCTTTCTTT
TRBJ2-3	TRBV6-6	few	-	CASSYVGRDTDTQYF	TGTGCCAGCAGTTACGTGGGGCGCGACACAGATACGCAGTATTTT
TRBJ2-1	TRBV5-6	-	TRBD2	CASSGGADEQFF	TGTGCCAGTAGCGGGGGGGCAGATGAGCAGTTCTTC
TRBJ1-5	TRBV4-1	many	-	CASSPGADLVPNQPQHF	TGCGCCAGCAGCCCCGGGGCCGACTTAGTCCCCAATCAGCCCCAGCATTTT
TRBJ2-1	TRBV7-3	few	-	CASRGQDEQFF	TGTGCCTCGAGGGGTCAGGATGAGCAGTTCTTC
TRBJ2-3	TRBV6-5	many	TRBD2	CASSYTGLAGTDTQYF	TGTGCCAGCAGTTACACGGGACTAGCGGGAACAGATACGCAGTATTTT
TRBJ1-4	TRBV3-1	few	TRBD1	CASSQELRIGDRATVSGKLFF	TGTGCCAGCAGCCAAGAGTTACGGATCGGGGACAGGGCGACGGTTTCGGGAAAACTGTTTTTT
TRBJ1-5	TRBV5-1	-	-	CASSLGVEGNQPQHF	TGCGCCAGCAGCTTGGGGGTGGAAGGCAATCAGCCCCAGCATTTT
TRBJ2-2	TRBV6-4	few	-	CASSGGTNTGELFF	TGTGCCAGCAGTGGAGGGACAAACACCGGGGAGCTGTTTTTT
TRBJ1-5	TRBV15	few	-	CATSRDRAPNQPQHF	TGTGCCACCAGCAGAGATAGGGCCCCCAATCAGCCCCAGCATTTT
TRBJ2-1	TRBV7-6	many	-	CASSLARSYNEQFF	TGTGCCAGCAGCTTGGCTAGATCCTACAATGAGCAGTTCTTC
TRBJ2-1	TRBV28	-	TRBD2	CASSFGGGRYEQFF	TGTGCCAGCAGTTTCGGCGGGGGGCGGTATGAGCAGTTCTTC
TRBJ2-1	TRBV9	-	TRBD1	CASSVTGGALYNEQFF	TGTGCCAGCAGCGTTACAGGGGGCGCGCTGTACAATGAGCAGTTCTTC
TRBJ2-1	TRBV4-1	many	TRBD1	CASSQDPRGPYNEQFF	TGCGCCAGCAGCCAAGACCCCAGGGGGCCGTACAATGAGCAGTTCTTC
TRBJ2-3	TRBV20-1	few	TRBD2	CSARDLGGRTDTQYF	TGCAGTGCTAGAGATTTGGGAGGGCGCACAGATACGCAGTATTTT
TRBJ2-1	TRBV7-6	-	-	CDSSLGGDLNFVEQFF	TGTGACAGCAGCTTAGGTGGGGATTTGAATTTTGTTGAGCAGTTCTTC
TRBJ2-7	TRBV2	once	-	CANSPPIEQYF	TGTGCCAACAGTCCACCTATCGAGCAGTACTTC
TRBJ1-5	TRBV7-2	few	TRBD1	CASSSTGGGYLEPQHF	TGTGCCAGCAGCTCGACAGGGGGCGGATATTTAGAGCCCCAGCATTTT
TRBJ2-3	TRBV7-2	-	TRBD2	CASSLVSSGGGGTDTQYF	TGTGCCAGCAGCTTAGTGTCTAGCGGGGGGGGGGGCACAGATACGCAGTATTTT
TRBJ1-4	TRBV29-1	-	-	CSVEDDMLNEKLFF	TGCAGCGTTGAGGATGACATGCTCAATGAAAAACTGTTTTTT
TRBJ2-1	TRBV7-2	many	-	CASSPPGAPSNEQFF	TGTGCCAGCAGCCCGCCCGGGGCCCCCTCCAATGAGCAGTTCTTC
TRBJ1-2	TRBV29-1	-	TRBD1	CSIILTGGDGYTF	TGCAGCATAATTCTAACAGGGGGCGATGGCTACACCTTC
TRBJ2-2	TRBV12-3/TRBV12-4	-	TRBD1	CASTMGQGNTGELFF	TGTGCCAGCACAATGGGACAGGGGAACACCGGGGAGCTGTTTTTT
TRBJ2-3	TRBV6-5	many	-	CASSPEAGTDTQYF	TGTGCCAGCAGTCCGGAGGCAGGCACAGATACGCAGTATTTT
TRBJ2-1	TRBV12-5	few	-	CASGTERNEQFF	TGTGCTAGTGGAACGGAACGGAATGAGCAGTTCTTC
TRBJ2-7	TRBV15	few	-	CATSRVGSSYEQYF	TGTGCCACCAGCAGAGTCGGCAGCTCCTACGAGCAGTACTTC
TRBJ2-5	TRBV12-5	few	-	CASGLDRKGQETQYF	TGTGCTAGTGGTTTGGACAGGAAGGGCCAAGAGACCCAGTACTTC
TRBJ2-3	TRBV10-3	-	-	CAISEDTTDTQYF	TGTGCCATCAGTGAAGACACCACAGATACGCAGTATTTT
TRBJ1-5	TRBV29-1	few	-	CSVERTDNQPQHF	TGCAGCGTTGAACGGACCGATAATCAGCCCCAGCATTTT